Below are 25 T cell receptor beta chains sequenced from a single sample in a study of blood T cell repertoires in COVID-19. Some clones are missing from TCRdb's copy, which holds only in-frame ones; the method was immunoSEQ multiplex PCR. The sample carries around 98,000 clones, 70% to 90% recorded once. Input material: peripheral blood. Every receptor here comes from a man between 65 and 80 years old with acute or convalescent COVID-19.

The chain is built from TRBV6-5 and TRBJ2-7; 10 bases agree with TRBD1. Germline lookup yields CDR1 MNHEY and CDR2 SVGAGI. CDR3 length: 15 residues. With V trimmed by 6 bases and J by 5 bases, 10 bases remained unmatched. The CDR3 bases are TGTGCCAGCAGAGCCACGACAGGGGGCGCCCACGAGCAGTACTTC. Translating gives CASRATTGGAHEQYF.

CDR3 DNA: TGCGCCAGCAGCAAGCTCGAGTTTACCGGGGAGCTGTTTTTT. Translation gives CASSKLEFTGELFF. This chain connects TRBV5-1 to TRBJ2-2, with no clear D. There are 14 residues in the CDR3. The germline V and J ends were trimmed by 4 bases and 5 bases, with 12 bases remaining between them. Germline V lookup: CDR1 SGHRS, CDR2 YFSETQ.

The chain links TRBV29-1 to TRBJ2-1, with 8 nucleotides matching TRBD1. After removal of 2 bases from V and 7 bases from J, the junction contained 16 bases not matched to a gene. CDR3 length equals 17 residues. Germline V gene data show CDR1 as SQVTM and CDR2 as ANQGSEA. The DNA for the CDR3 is TGCAGCGTTGAATGGCAGTCCGTGGCAGGGGGCTTGAATGAGCAGTTCTTC. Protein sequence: CSVEWQSVAGGLNEQFF.

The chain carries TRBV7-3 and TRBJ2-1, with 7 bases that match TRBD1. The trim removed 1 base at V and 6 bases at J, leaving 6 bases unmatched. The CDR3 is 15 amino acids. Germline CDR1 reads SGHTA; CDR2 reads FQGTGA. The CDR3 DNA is TGTGCCAGCAGCTTAAACACAGGGGCGGGCAATGAGCAGTTCTTC. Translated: CASSLNTGAGNEQFF.

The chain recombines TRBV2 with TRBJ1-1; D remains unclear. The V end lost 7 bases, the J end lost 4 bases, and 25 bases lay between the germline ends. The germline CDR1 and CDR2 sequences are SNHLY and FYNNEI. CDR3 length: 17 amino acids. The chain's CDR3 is CASKRSAGSIRVTEAFF. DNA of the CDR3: TGTGCCAGCAAAAGGTCCGCGGGGAGCATAAGAGTCACTGAAGCTTTCTTT.

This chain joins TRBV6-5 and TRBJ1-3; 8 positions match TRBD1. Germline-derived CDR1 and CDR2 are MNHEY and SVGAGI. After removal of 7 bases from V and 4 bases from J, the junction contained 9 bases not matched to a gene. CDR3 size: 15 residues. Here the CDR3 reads CASIASTGGGNTIYF. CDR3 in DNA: TGTGCCAGCATCGCCTCTACAGGGGGAGGAAACACCATATATTTT.

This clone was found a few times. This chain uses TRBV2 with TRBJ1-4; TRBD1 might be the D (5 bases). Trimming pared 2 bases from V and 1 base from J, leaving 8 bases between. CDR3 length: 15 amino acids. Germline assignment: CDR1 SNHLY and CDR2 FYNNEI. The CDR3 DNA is TGTGCCAGCAGTGAACGGGGGGTAACTAATGAAAAACTGTTTTTT. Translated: CASSERGVTNEKLFF. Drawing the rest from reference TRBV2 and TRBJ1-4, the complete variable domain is EPEVTQTPSHQVTQMGQEVILRCVPISNHLYFYWYRQILGQKVEFLVSFYNNEISEKSEIFDDQFSVERPDGSNFTLKIRSTKLEDSAMYFCASSERGVTNEKLFFGSGTQLSVL.

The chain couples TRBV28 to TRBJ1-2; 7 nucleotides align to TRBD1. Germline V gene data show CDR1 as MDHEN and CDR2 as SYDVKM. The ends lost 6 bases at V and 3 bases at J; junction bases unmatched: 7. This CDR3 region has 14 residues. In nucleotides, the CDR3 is TGTGCCAGCAGAACTGACAGGGACTACTATGGCTACACCTTC. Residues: CASRTDRDYYGYTF.

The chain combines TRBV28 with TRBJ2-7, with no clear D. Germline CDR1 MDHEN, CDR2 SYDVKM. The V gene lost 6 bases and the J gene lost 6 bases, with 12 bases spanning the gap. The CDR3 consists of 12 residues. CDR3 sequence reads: CASSNLFGEQYV. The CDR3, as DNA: TGTGCCAGCAGCAACCTGTTCGGCGAGCAGTACGTC.

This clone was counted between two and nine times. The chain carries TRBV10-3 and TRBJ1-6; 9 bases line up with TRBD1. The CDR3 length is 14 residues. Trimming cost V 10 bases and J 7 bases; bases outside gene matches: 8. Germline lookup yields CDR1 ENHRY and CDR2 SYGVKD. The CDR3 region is CATTGGDGNSPLHF. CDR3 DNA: TGTGCCACCACAGGGGGCGACGGCAATTCACCCCTCCACTTT.

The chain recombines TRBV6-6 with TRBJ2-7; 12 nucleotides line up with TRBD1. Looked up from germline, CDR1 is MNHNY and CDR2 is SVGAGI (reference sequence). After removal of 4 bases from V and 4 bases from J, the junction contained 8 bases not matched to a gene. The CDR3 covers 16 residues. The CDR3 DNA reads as TGTGCCAGCAGTTCCTCCGGGACAGGGGGCATGTACGAGCAGTACTTC. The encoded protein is CASSSSGTGGMYEQYF.

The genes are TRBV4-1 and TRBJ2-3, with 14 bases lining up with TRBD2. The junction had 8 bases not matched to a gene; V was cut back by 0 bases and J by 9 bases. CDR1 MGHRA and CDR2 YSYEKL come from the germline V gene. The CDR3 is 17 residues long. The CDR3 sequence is CASSQEVTSGGAGTQYF. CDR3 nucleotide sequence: TGCGCCAGCAGCCAAGAGGTGACTAGCGGGGGGGCGGGCACGCAGTATTTT.

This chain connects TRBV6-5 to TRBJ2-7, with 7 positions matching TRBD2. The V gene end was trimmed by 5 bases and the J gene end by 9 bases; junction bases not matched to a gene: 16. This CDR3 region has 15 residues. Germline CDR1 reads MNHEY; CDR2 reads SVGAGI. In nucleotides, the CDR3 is TGTGCCAGCAGTAACCTAAGCGGGGCCAACTCGGTGCAGTACTTC. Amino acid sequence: CASSNLSGANSVQYF.

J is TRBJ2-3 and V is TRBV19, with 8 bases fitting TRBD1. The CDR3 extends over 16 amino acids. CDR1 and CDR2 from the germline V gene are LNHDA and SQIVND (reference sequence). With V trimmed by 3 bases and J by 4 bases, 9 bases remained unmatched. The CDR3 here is CASSMSLQGAADTQYF. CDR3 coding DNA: TGTGCCAGTAGTATGTCCCTTCAGGGGGCTGCAGATACGCAGTATTTT.

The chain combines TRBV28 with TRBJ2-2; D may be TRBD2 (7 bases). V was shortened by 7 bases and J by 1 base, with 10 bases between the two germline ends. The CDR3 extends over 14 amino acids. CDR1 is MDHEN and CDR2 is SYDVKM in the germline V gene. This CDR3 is CASTAGQNTGELFF. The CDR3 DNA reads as TGTGCCAGCACAGCGGGACAGAACACCGGGGAGCTGTTTTTT.

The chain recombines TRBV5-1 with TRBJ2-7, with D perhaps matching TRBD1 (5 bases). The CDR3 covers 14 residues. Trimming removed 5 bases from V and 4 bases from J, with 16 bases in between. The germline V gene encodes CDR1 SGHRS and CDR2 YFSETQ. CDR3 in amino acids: CASRQAPSSYEQYV. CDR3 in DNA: TGCGCCAGCAGACAGGCCCCGTCCTCTTACGAGCAGTACGTC.

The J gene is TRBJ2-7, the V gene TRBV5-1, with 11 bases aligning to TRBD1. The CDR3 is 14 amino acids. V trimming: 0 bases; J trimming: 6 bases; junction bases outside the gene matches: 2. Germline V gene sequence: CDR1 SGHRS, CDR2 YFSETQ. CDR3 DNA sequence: TGCGCCAGCAGCTTGGCCGGGACAGGGGGCGAGCAGTACGTC. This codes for CASSLAGTGGEQYV.

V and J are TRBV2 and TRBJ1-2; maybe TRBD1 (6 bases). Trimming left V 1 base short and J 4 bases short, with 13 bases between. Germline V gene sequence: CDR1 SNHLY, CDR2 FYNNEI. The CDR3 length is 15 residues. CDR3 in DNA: TGTGCCAGCAGTGAAGAGTCGGGGGGCCCCTATGGCTACACCTTC. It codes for CASSEESGGPYGYTF.

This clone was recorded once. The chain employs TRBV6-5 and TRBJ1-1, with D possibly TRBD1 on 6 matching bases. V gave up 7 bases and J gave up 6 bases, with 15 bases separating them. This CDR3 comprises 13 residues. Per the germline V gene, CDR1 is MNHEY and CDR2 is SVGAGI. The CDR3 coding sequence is TGTGCCAGCAAAAGGGGGGGCTTCGCTGAAGCTTTCTTT. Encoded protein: CASKRGGFAEAFF.

The CDR3 here is CASSRRGLAGLTDTQYF. For the CDR3, the DNA is TGCGCCAGCAGCCGTCGGGGACTAGCGGGACTCACAGATACGCAGTATTTT. The V call is TRBV5-1, the J call TRBJ2-3; 13 positions match TRBD2. The CDR3 extends over 17 amino acids. CDR1 and CDR2 from the germline V gene are SGHRS and YFSETQ. V lost 4 bases, J lost 2 bases, and 7 bases stayed unmatched.

The CDR3 nucleotides read TGTGCCAGCAGCTTTAAGCACGAGCAGTACTTC. Its protein is CASSFKHEQYF. The chain has TRBV7-9 and TRBJ2-7; D gene ambiguous. The V end was cut by 3 bases, the J end by 5 bases, with 5 bases between. The V gene's germline CDR1 is SEHNR and CDR2 FQNEAQ (reference sequence). The CDR3 runs 11 residues.

CDR3: CASSPNPGRSNQPQHF. The CDR3, as DNA: TGTGCCAGCAGCCCAAACCCCGGGAGATCGAATCAGCCCCAGCATTTT. This rearrangement joins TRBV3-1 (or the pseudogene TRBV3-2) to TRBJ1-5; D is ambiguous. The CDR3 is 16 amino acids. The germline V gene encodes CDR1 LGHDT and CDR2 YNNKEL (reference sequence). V dropped 4 bases and J dropped 4 bases, with 17 bases sitting between them.

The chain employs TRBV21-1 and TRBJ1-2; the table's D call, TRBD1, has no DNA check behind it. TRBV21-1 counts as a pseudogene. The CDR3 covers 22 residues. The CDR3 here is CASSKRQGAKENRGRSGYGYTF. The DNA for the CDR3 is TGTGCCAGCAGCAAACGACAAGGCGCCAAGGAGAACAGGGGGCGGTCGGGCTATGGCTACACCTTC.

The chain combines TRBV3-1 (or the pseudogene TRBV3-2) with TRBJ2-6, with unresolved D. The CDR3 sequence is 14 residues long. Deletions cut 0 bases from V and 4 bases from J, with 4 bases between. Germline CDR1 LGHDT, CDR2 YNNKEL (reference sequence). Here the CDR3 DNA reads TGTGCCAGCAGCCAAGAGGCAGGGGCCAACGTCCTGACTTTC. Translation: CASSQEAGANVLTF.

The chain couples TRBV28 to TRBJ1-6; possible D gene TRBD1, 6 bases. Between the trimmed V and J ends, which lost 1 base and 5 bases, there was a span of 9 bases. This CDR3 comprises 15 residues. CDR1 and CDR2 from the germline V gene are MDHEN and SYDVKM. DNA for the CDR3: TGTGCCAGCAGTTTATCCACAGGGAATAATTCACCCCTCCACTTT. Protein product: CASSLSTGNNSPLHF.